This T cell receptor (beta chain) was identified during a study of blood T cell repertoires in COVID-19. Study context: Acute-phase and convalescent COVID-19 samples originated in the United States, Italy and Spain. From T cells, B-cell-depleted T cells, or PBMCs came the material, which was cDNA or gDNA.

Study processing details: Reference gene primer amplification in the assay estimated nucleated cell counts. TCRdb's table, derived via immunoSEQ multiplex PCR, lists solely in-frame clones and lacks some. V, J and clone size are those of that table, while D and trimming were read from the DNA. The table lists around 68,000 clones, over 75% of them singletons. Germline trimming cut 6 bases from V and 5 bases from J; bases unmatched to any gene: 11. The germline V gene encodes CDR1 ENHRY and CDR2 SYGVKD. CDR3 length: 15 residues. The sequence derives from a man aged 50-60 years with acute or convalescent COVID-19. This sequence joins TRBV10-3 and TRBJ2-5; 8 nucleotides align to TRBD2. The sample was peripheral blood. The CDR3 region has the DNA TGTGCCATCAGCTTCACTAGCGGAGATGGGGAGACCCAGTACTTC. This sequence encodes CAISFTSGDGETQYF.